What follows are 10 T cell receptor beta chains derived from one specimen sequenced in a study of blood T cells in healthy people across ages. Sample-barcoded 5' priming and a J-beta primer mix drove a second PCR of about 6 to 11 cycles. TCRdb re-called the 5' RACE reads through MiXCR, storing one row per CDR3 protein. The sample lists around 1,700,000 distinct CDR3 sequences; over 25% were seen once. Input material: blood. These receptors were obtained from a woman aged 30 to 39 in good health.

Concerning this clonotype itself: The junction departs from the called germline gene at one end, perhaps through a read error. J is TRBJ1-6 and V is TRBV7-9, with unresolved D. CDR3 size: 13 residues. Germline CDR1 and CDR2: SEHNR and FQNEAQ (reference sequence). The CDR3 is CASSLLDNSPFHF. The CDR3 nucleotides read TGTGCCAGCAGCTTGTTGGATAATTCACCCTTCCACTTT.

As to this clonotype: The conserved final phenylalanine or tryptophan is absent from the CDR3, which likely points to a read error. V and J are TRBV6-5 and TRBJ1-6; no definite D call. V gave up 6 bases and J gave up 7 bases, with 7 bases separating them. The CDR3 totals 12 residues. Germline V lookup: CDR1 MNHEY, CDR2 SVGAGI. The CDR3 nucleotides read TGTGCCAGCAGCACAGAGAATTCACCCCTCCACTGT. As protein: CASSTENSPLHC.

The genes are TRBV7-2 and TRBJ2-3; TRBD2 matches at 8 bases. The CDR3 extends over 14 amino acids. CDR1 is SGHTA and CDR2 is FQGNSA in the germline V gene. With 1 base clipped from V and 6 bases from J, the junction kept 3 bases outside the gene matches. The CDR3 nucleotides are TGTGCCAGCAGCTTAGAGCGGGAGCGGGATACGCAGTATTTT. Protein product: CASSLERERDTQYF.

This clonotype was picked up a small number of times. V is TRBV2 and J is TRBJ1-5; tentative D call: TRBD1 (5 bases). Germline-derived CDR1 and CDR2 are SNHLY and FYNNEI. The CDR3 is made up of 12 amino acids. Between the trimmed V and J ends, which lost 7 bases and 6 bases, there was a span of 10 bases. In DNA form, the CDR3 reads TGTGCCAGCACGGGGGGACTTCAGCCCCAGCATTTT. This gives the protein CASTGGLQPQHF.

This clonotype was detected only a few times. The gene calls are TRBV7-9 and TRBJ1-2, with D possibly matching TRBD1 (5 bases). In germline, CDR1 is SEHNR, CDR2 FQNEAQ (reference sequence). V gave up 5 bases and J gave up 4 bases, with 14 bases separating them. This CDR3 is 14 amino acids long. CDR3 coding DNA: TGTGCCAGCAGCGTCCGGGACGGGGCCTATGGCTACACCTTC. Translated: CASSVRDGAYGYTF.

Remarks on this clonotype: This CDR3 fails to terminate in the conserved phenylalanine or tryptophan, so it likely reflects a read error. The rearrangement uses TRBV12-3 or TRBV12-4 and TRBJ2-3; D gene unclear. CDR3 length: 13 amino acids. The ends were cut back, 5 bases at V and 4 bases at J, with 10 bases in the middle. The CDR3 region is CASSPIGADTQYS. For the CDR3, the DNA is TGTGCCAGCAGTCCAATCGGAGCAGATACGCAGTATTCT.

The table lists this clonotype with a few counts. The chain uses TRBV2 and TRBJ2-7; D remains ambiguous. V was trimmed by 7 bases and J by 5 bases, leaving 12 bases between them. CDR1 and CDR2 from the germline V gene are SNHLY and FYNNEI. The CDR3 sequence is 12 residues long. Here the CDR3 reads CASTSRPNEQYF. The CDR3 region has the DNA TGTGCCAGCACCTCCAGGCCAAACGAGCAGTACTTC.

This clonotype occurred a few times. The rearrangement uses TRBV20-1 and TRBJ2-3, with TRBD2 matching 10 bases. V was pared by 6 bases and J by 7 bases, with 10 bases of the junction left unmatched. Germline V CDR1 and CDR2: DFQATT, SNEGSKA (reference sequence). The CDR3 has 14 residues. DNA of the CDR3: TGCAGTGCCCCAGGTCTAGCGGGAGACAATACGCAGTATTTT. It translates to CSAPGLAGDNTQYF.

V and J are TRBV20-1 and TRBJ1-1; D is perhaps TRBD1 (6 bases). Per germline, CDR1 DFQATT and CDR2 SNEGSKA (reference sequence). The CDR3 has 13 amino acids. V was pared by 0 bases and J by 7 bases, with 12 bases between. The CDR3 is CSAREAWGREAFF. The CDR3 DNA follows: TGCAGTGCTAGAGAGGCCTGGGGGCGTGAAGCTTTCTTT.

This clonotype has a count of ten or more. The rearrangement links TRBV6-5 to TRBJ2-4; D is ambiguous. Germline V gives CDR1 MNHEY, CDR2 SVGAGI. Between the trimmed V and J ends, which lost 7 bases and 5 bases, there was a span of 12 bases. CDR3 size: 13 residues. The CDR3 protein is CASTKVGENIQYF. CDR3 nucleotide sequence: TGTGCCAGCACTAAAGTAGGAGAAAACATTCAGTACTTC.